The rows below give T cell receptor beta chains drawn from one sample of a study of beta chain features in type 1 diabetes. Clones were read by immunoSEQ multiplex PCR, and TCRdb kept only the in-frame ones, dropping some. The table records 450,000 to 600,000 clones, roughly 31% of them present only once. The source material was naive CD4+ T cells from blood. The origin of the receptors is a young man in good health. Both conserved end residues are part of each CDR3. D genes are given only for firm matches. For some rows the clone size is stated as once, few or many, or as a class when expanded; others skip it.

J gene	V gene	D gene	clone size	CDR3 DNA	CDR3 protein
TRBJ1-2	TRBV14	-	-	TGTGCCAGCAGCCAAGAGGTCAGAAACTATGGCTACACCTTC	CASSQEVRNYGYTF
TRBJ2-3	TRBV10-3	-	-	TGTGCCATCAGTCTCGGGGTAGGGGGAGATACGCAGTATTTT	CAISLGVGGDTQYF
TRBJ2-7	TRBV30	-	few	TGTGCCTGGGACAGTCAAATGTCCTACGAGCAGTACTTC	CAWDSQMSYEQYF
TRBJ2-3	TRBV7-2	-	-	TGTGCCAGCAGCTTAGCGGGAGTGTCAACAGATACGCAGTATTTT	CASSLAGVSTDTQYF
TRBJ1-4	TRBV15	-	few	TGTGCCACCAGCTTAGGCGGGACAACGAATGAAAAACTGTTTTTT	CATSLGGTTNEKLFF
TRBJ2-7	TRBV4-1	TRBD2	-	TGCGCCAGCAGCCAAGAGGTTACTAGCGGGCCTTACGAGCAGTACTTC	CASSQEVTSGPYEQYF
TRBJ2-2	TRBV29-1	-	few	TGCAGCGCCTCCCGGGACGGGAACACCGGGGAGCTGTTTTTT	CSASRDGNTGELFF
TRBJ2-5	TRBV5-1	TRBD2	few	TGCGCCAGCAGCGGGGGACTAGCGGGAGTTGGGACCCAGTACTTC	CASSGGLAGVGTQYF
TRBJ2-1	TRBV7-9	TRBD2	few	TGTGCCAGCAGCCCCAGAGCGGGGTCCTACAATGAGCAGTTCTTC	CASSPRAGSYNEQFF
TRBJ2-6	TRBV29-1	-	-	TGCAGCGTCCACACTGGCTCTGGGGCCAACGTCCTGACTTTC	CSVHTGSGANVLTF
TRBJ2-3	TRBV25-1	TRBD2	few	TGTGCCAGCAGAGTTGCTGGGACTAGCGGGAGGTCAGATACGCAGTATTTT	CASRVAGTSGRSDTQYF
TRBJ2-1	TRBV9	TRBD2	few	TGTGCCAGCAGCGTAGGAGCTAGCGGGAGGGCCATAAATGAGCAGTTCTTC	CASSVGASGRAINEQFF
TRBJ2-7	TRBV27	-	-	TGTGCCAGCAGTTTATCGGGGGGAGGCGAGCAGTACTTC	CASSLSGGGEQYF
TRBJ1-2	TRBV5-6	-	-	TGTGCCAGCAGCCTAGGCTATGGCTACACCTTC	CASSLGYGYTF
TRBJ2-3	TRBV12-5	TRBD2	few	TGTGCTAGTGGACTGGGACTAGCTGGGGCAGATACGCAGTATTTT	CASGLGLAGADTQYF
TRBJ2-1	TRBV29-1	TRBD1	few	TGCAGCGCTGGACAGGGGGCTCGGTACAATGAGCAGTTCTTC	CSAGQGARYNEQFF
TRBJ2-5	TRBV29-1	-	-	TGCAGCGTTGAAGGGACACCTGCAGAGACCCAGTACTTC	CSVEGTPAETQYF
TRBJ2-1	TRBV6-1	-	-	TGTGCCAGCATGGTCCCTAGCGTAGCCTACAATGAGCAGTTCTTC	CASMVPSVAYNEQFF
TRBJ1-4	TRBV30	-	-	TGTGCCGCTGACAGGACTAATGAAAAACTGTTTTTT	CAADRTNEKLFF
TRBJ2-6	TRBV27	-	once	TGTGCCAGTAAGGGGTTAGGGGCCAACGTCCTGACTTTC	CASKGLGANVLTF
TRBJ2-1	TRBV4-2	-	-	TGTGCCAGCAGCCGCCAAATGGCCGGGACTGCCAATGAGCAGTTCTTC	CASSRQMAGTANEQFF
TRBJ2-7	TRBV30	-	few	TGTGCCTGGAGTTTAGACAACTACGAGCAGTACTTC	CAWSLDNYEQYF
TRBJ2-3	TRBV28	-	-	TGTGCCAGCAGCTCCATAAGGGGGAGAATCACAGATACGCAGTATTTT	CASSSIRGRITDTQYF
TRBJ1-5	TRBV30	TRBD1	-	TGTGCCTGGAGTGGAACAGGGGGGGGCAATCAGCCCCAGCATTTT	CAWSGTGGGNQPQHF
TRBJ2-7	TRBV7-6	TRBD2	-	TGTGCCAGCAGCTCTGGGACTAGCGTCTCCTACGAGCAGTACTTC	CASSSGTSVSYEQYF